Below are 25 T cell receptor beta chains sequenced from a single sample in a study of T cell repertoires in cytomegalovirus infection (dated by TCRdb to 2018 to 2020). The label giving this sample's treatment or condition can be read as: in vitro stimulation with specific CMV peptide epitopes to enrich CMV-specific T cells. No antigen has been identified for these receptors. The sequencing machine was an Illumina HiSeq 1500. TCRdb cleaned the public reads at Q25 with fastp, built clones with MiXCR and kept in-frame beta chains. Every CDR3 protein is listed once, alongside the most common genes and DNA of its rows. This sample is represented by about 740,000 distinct CDR3 sequences; around 32% of them were singletons. Approximately 18% of the sample belongs to the ten largest clones. The source material was cultured PBMCs, sampled from culture after CMV antigen stimulation. The source is a human donor in good health (CMV status not recorded). Some clones in this sample may be carry-over from other donors' samples.

This clonotype has just a few counts. The rearrangement uses TRBV7-9 and TRBJ2-7, with D unresolved. V was clipped by 3 bases and J by 2 bases, with 5 bases between them. In germline, CDR1 is SEHNR, CDR2 FQNEAQ (reference sequence). The CDR3 consists of 12 residues. The CDR3 loop is CASSFDTYEQYF. CDR3 nucleotides: TGTGCCAGCAGCTTTGACACCTACGAGCAGTACTTC.

The rearrangement joins TRBV5-6 to TRBJ2-2; TRBD2 might be the D (7 bases). The germline V gene has CDR1 SGHDT and CDR2 YYEEEE. The CDR3 contains 15 residues. With 4 bases removed from V and 6 bases from J, the gap between germline ends came to 16 bases. The CDR3 sequence is CASSEPYGGPGELFF. CDR3 bases: TGTGCCAGCAGCGAGCCTTACGGGGGGCCCGGGGAGCTGTTTTTT.

This sequence joins TRBV4-1 and TRBJ2-7; TRBD2 is a possible D gene (6 bases). CDR1 and CDR2 from the germline V gene are MGHRA and YSYEKL. The V end was cut by 3 bases, the J end by 5 bases, with 11 bases between. The CDR3 has 13 amino acids. The CDR3 region has the DNA TGCGCCAGCAGCCAGAAGGGAGGCCACGAGCAGTACTTC. It yields the protein CASSQKGGHEQYF.

The chain is built from TRBV4-1 and TRBJ2-1; unclear D gene. The V and J ends lost 1 base and 0 bases respectively, with 19 bases between them. The CDR3 length is 19 residues. From germline, CDR1 is MGHRA and CDR2 YSYEKL. CDR3 sequence (DNA): TGCGCCAGCAGCCAAGGCCCACTCCGGTTTACCAGCTCCTACAATGAGCAGTTCTTC. Residues: CASSQGPLRFTSSYNEQFF.

The chain links TRBV27 to TRBJ2-7, with D possibly TRBD1 on 7 matching bases. Germline CDR1 is MNHEY and CDR2 is SMNVEV (reference sequence). This CDR3 spans 14 amino acids. V was pared by 5 bases and J by 3 bases, with 14 bases between. CDR3 sequence reads: CASSKQGGIYEQYF. Written as DNA, the CDR3 is TGTGCCAGCAGTAAGCAGGGGGGAATCTACGAGCAGTACTTC.

This clonotype appeared many times. The chain combines TRBV7-8 with TRBJ1-5, with 8 bases identical to TRBD1. V was clipped by 1 base and J by 0 bases; unmatched bases: 11. Germline V gene lookup returns CDR1 SGHVS and CDR2 FQNEAQ. This CDR3 contains 19 residues. In DNA, the CDR3 is TGTGCCAGCAGCTTAGAAAGGACAGGGATCGATATTAGCAATCAGCCCCAGCATTTT. Protein: CASSLERTGIDISNQPQHF.

The chain couples TRBV2 to TRBJ2-3; TRBD2 agrees at 7 bases. V trimming: 4 bases; J trimming: 5 bases; junction bases outside the gene matches: 3. The CDR3 totals 13 residues. Germline assignment: CDR1 SNHLY and CDR2 FYNNEI. The CDR3 coding sequence is TGTGCCAGCAGTGGGGAGGGTCGAGATACGCAGTATTTT. It yields the protein CASSGEGRDTQYF.

The chain is built from TRBV5-1 and TRBJ1-1, with TRBD1 as a possible D gene (5 bases). Germline CDR1 and CDR2: SGHRS and YFSETQ. V gave up 0 bases and J gave up 8 bases, with 11 bases separating them. This CDR3 has 13 amino acids. CDR3 DNA sequence: TGCGCCAGCAGCTTGGAGGGGCAGACGGAAGCTTTCTTT. This sequence encodes CASSLEGQTEAFF.

This sequence joins TRBV6-1 and TRBJ1-4, with D hard to call. CDR3 length: 14 amino acids. The germline V and J ends were trimmed by 2 bases and 8 bases, with 12 bases remaining between them. Germline loops: CDR1 MNHNS, CDR2 SASEGT. The DNA for the CDR3 is TGTGCCAGCAGTGAAACGACGGCCGAGGAAAAACTGTTTTTT. This encodes CASSETTAEEKLFF.

This sequence joins TRBV4-1 and TRBJ1-1; D remains unclear. Germline V gene data show CDR1 as MGHRA and CDR2 as YSYEKL. V lost 1 base and J 6 bases, leaving 12 bases between the germline ends. This CDR3 is 14 amino acids long. The CDR3 nucleotides read TGCGCCAGCAGCCAAGGGGCCCTCGTCCCTGAAGCTTTCTTT. This sequence encodes CASSQGALVPEAFF.

This clonotype was detected only a few times. The genes are TRBV7-2 and TRBJ2-1; D remains unclear. Trimming took 3 bases from V and 10 from J, leaving 10 bases between them. From germline, CDR1 is SGHTA and CDR2 FQGNSA. This CDR3 region has 12 residues. CDR3 DNA sequence: TGTGCCAGCAGCTTCGGACGGAGCGAGCAGTTCTTC. Protein: CASSFGRSEQFF.

The chain links TRBV7-8 to TRBJ1-2; no clear D. Germline CDR1 is SGHVS and CDR2 is FQNEAQ. V was trimmed by 2 bases and J by 6 bases, leaving 16 bases between them. There are 15 residues in the CDR3. CDR3 loop: CASSLRWEGLDGYTF. The CDR3 DNA follows: TGTGCCAGCAGCTTAAGGTGGGAGGGCTTAGATGGCTACACCTTC.

The chain links TRBV20-1 to TRBJ1-2, with D uncertain. The CDR3 has 13 residues. With 0 bases removed from V and 1 base from J, the gap between germline ends came to 6 bases. The germline V gene encodes CDR1 DFQATT and CDR2 SNEGSKA (reference sequence). The CDR3 nucleotides read TGCAGTGCTAGAGAGGACGGTAACTATGGCTACACCTTC. This codes for CSAREDGNYGYTF.

The V gene is TRBV19, the J gene TRBJ1-5; D is possibly TRBD1 (5 bases). The ends were cut back, 4 bases at V and 9 bases at J, with 10 bases in the middle. The CDR3 sequence is 12 residues long. CDR1 and CDR2 (germline): LNHDA, SQIVND (reference sequence). The CDR3: CASSTNRLPQHF. The DNA for the CDR3 is TGTGCCAGTAGTACCAACAGGTTGCCCCAGCATTTT.

The chain is built from TRBV6-1 and TRBJ2-7; either TRBD1 or TRBD2 may supply D (5 bases each). The germline V gene encodes CDR1 MNHNS and CDR2 SASEGT. This CDR3 contains 15 residues. Trimming took 7 bases from V and 0 from J, leaving 16 bases between them. CDR3 in amino acids: CASNRSGPDSYEQYF. The DNA of the CDR3 is TGTGCCAGCAATCGGTCGGGGCCAGACTCCTACGAGCAGTACTTC.

The chain employs TRBV6-5 and TRBJ2-2, with D hard to call. Looked up from germline, CDR1 is MNHEY and CDR2 is SVGAGI. The CDR3 has 14 residues. Trimming stripped 6 bases from V and 7 bases from J, with 15 bases between. The CDR3: CASSPYWVIGELFF. The CDR3 DNA sequence: TGTGCCAGCAGCCCCTACTGGGTAATCGGGGAGCTGTTTTTT.

The chain joins TRBV28 to TRBJ1-5; 8 bases are shared with TRBD1. CDR3 length: 14 amino acids. Germline CDR1 reads MDHEN; CDR2 reads SYDVKM. J gave up 6 bases and V 3 bases, and 4 bases lay outside the gene matches. The CDR3 spells CASSLTGVGQPQHF. The CDR3 DNA sequence: TGTGCCAGCAGTTTGACAGGGGTCGGTCAGCCCCAGCATTTT.

This clonotype was counted a few times. The genes are TRBV7-2 and TRBJ1-3; D not certain. The ends were cut back, 5 bases at V and 3 bases at J, with 17 bases in the middle. The CDR3 length is 16 residues. Looked up from germline, CDR1 is SGHTA and CDR2 is FQGNSA. CDR3 protein: CASSESPPGNGNTIYF. The CDR3, as DNA: TGTGCCAGCAGCGAAAGCCCCCCGGGTAATGGAAACACCATATATTTT.

This clonotype was seen a handful of times. The chain carries TRBV19 and TRBJ1-1; D not resolved. This CDR3 comprises 11 residues. Trimming took off 8 bases at V and 5 bases at J, with 9 bases between the two ends. CDR1 LNHDA and CDR2 SQIVND come from the germline V gene (reference sequence). The CDR3 DNA is TGTGCCAGTGCCTGGTGGACTGAAGCTTTCTTT. Amino acid sequence: CASAWWTEAFF. Drawing the rest from reference TRBV19 and TRBJ1-1, the complete variable domain is DGGITQSPKYLFRKEGQNVTLSCEQNLNHDAMYWYRQDPGQGLRLIYYSQIVNDFQKGDIAEGYSVSREKKESFPLTVTSAQKNPTAFYLCASAWWTEAFFGQGTRLTVV.

This clonotype was seen a few times. The genes are TRBV11-2 and TRBJ2-1; D unclear. This CDR3 comprises 14 residues. Germline V lookup: CDR1 SGHAT, CDR2 FQNNGV. Trimming removed 4 bases at V and 2 bases at J, with 9 bases between. CDR3 in DNA: TGTGCCAGCAGCTATAGAGGAACCTACAATGAGCAGTTCTTC. This codes for CASSYRGTYNEQFF.

The rearrangement uses TRBV7-6 and TRBJ2-3; TRBD2 might be the D (5 bases). The germline gives CDR1 SGHVS, CDR2 FNYEAQ. V lost 5 bases and J 9 bases, leaving 15 bases between the germline ends. The CDR3 totals 13 residues. As DNA, the CDR3 is TGTGCCAGCAGCCCCGGGAACCCCGGGACGCAGTATTTT. It yields the protein CASSPGNPGTQYF.

The chain joins TRBV20-1 to TRBJ1-6, with D unresolved. The CDR3 runs to 16 residues. Germline V gives CDR1 DFQATT, CDR2 SNEGSKA (reference sequence). V was shortened by 1 base and J by 0 bases, with 10 bases between the two germline ends. CDR3 nucleotide sequence: TGCAGTGCTAGAGTGTCCGGAAGCTCCTATAATTCACCCCTCCACTTT. Residues: CSARVSGSSYNSPLHF.

The V call is TRBV19, the J call TRBJ1-2; no clear D gene. The CDR3 totals 12 residues. Trimming pared 1 base from V and 7 bases from J, leaving 7 bases between. CDR1 and CDR2 (germline): LNHDA, SQIVND (reference sequence). DNA of the CDR3: TGTGCCAGTAGTATAGGTGACGGTGGCTACACCTTC. This gives the protein CASSIGDGGYTF. Using reference TRBV19 and TRBJ1-2 for the parts outside the CDR3, the full variable domain is DGGITQSPKYLFRKEGQNVTLSCEQNLNHDAMYWYRQDPGQGLRLIYYSQIVNDFQKGDIAEGYSVSREKKESFPLTVTSAQKNPTAFYLCASSIGDGGYTFGSGTRLTVV.

The chain employs TRBV11-2 and TRBJ2-1; D perhaps matches TRBD2 (5 bases). The V and J ends lost 5 bases and 6 bases respectively, with 20 bases between them. CDR1 is SGHAT, CDR2 FQNNGV, per germline. This CDR3 spans 16 amino acids. CDR3 sequence: CASSGGGWGDSNEQFF. CDR3 bases: TGTGCCAGCAGCGGTGGAGGCTGGGGAGATAGCAATGAGCAGTTCTTC.

This chain joins TRBV19 and TRBJ2-3; 10 nucleotides line up with TRBD1. V was pared by 6 bases and J by 0 bases, with 3 bases of the junction left unmatched. CDR1 and CDR2 (germline): LNHDA, SQIVND (reference sequence). The CDR3 totals 15 residues. The CDR3 protein is CASRRQGASTDTQYF. As DNA, the CDR3 is TGTGCCAGTAGAAGACAGGGGGCAAGCACAGATACGCAGTATTTT. The full variable domain, completed using reference TRBV19 and TRBJ2-3, is DGGITQSPKYLFRKEGQNVTLSCEQNLNHDAMYWYRQDPGQGLRLIYYSQIVNDFQKGDIAEGYSVSREKKESFPLTVTSAQKNPTAFYLCASRRQGASTDTQYFGPGTRLTVL.